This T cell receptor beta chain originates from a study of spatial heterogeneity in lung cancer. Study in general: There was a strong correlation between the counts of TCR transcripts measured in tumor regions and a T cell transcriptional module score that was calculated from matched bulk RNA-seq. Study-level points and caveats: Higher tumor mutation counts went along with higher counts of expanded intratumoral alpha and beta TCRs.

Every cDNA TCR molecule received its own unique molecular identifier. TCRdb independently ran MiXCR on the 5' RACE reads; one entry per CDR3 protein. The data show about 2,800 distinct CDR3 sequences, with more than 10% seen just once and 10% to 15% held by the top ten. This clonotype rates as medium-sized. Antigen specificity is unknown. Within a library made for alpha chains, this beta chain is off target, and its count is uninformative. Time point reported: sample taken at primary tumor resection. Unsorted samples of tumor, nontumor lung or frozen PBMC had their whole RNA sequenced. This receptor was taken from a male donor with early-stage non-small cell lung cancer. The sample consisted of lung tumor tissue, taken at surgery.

Here the CDR3 DNA reads TGTGCCAGCAGCCAGGGGGCTCGACAGCCCCAGCATTTT. Translating it yields CASSQGARQPQHF. V usage is TRBV6-2 or TRBV6-3 and J usage is TRBJ1-5; 8 nucleotides match TRBD1. The trim removed 6 bases at V and 7 bases at J, leaving 5 bases unmatched. There are 13 residues in the CDR3. Germline values: CDR1 MNHEY, CDR2 SVGEGT.